The rows below give T cell receptor beta chains drawn from one sample of a study of spatial heterogeneity in lung cancer. Each CDR3 protein gets one entry after TCRdb re-called the 5' RACE reads with MiXCR. This sample has roughly 8,500 distinct CDR3 sequences, with about 14% found just once. The sequenced sample was normal lung tissue next to the tumor, obtained at surgery. The origin of the receptors is a male donor with early-stage non-small cell lung cancer. Both conserved end residues are part of each CDR3. The D gene is left open where the match is weak. Only part of the rows carry a size: once, few, many, or a class if the clone is expanded.

TRBD1,TRBV20-1,.,TRBJ2-5,TGCAGTGCTAAAAGGGACAGACAAGAGACCCAGTACTTC,CSAKRDRQETQYF
TRBD1,TRBV29-1,many,TRBJ2-7,TGCAGCGCCATCGGACAGGGGGCCTACGAGCAGTACTTC,CSAIGQGAYEQYF
.,TRBV7-9,many,TRBJ1-6,TGTGCCAGCAGCCCGGAGTTACATTCACCCCTCCACTTT,CASSPELHSPLHF
.,TRBV18,many,TRBJ2-3,TGTGCCAGCTCCCCGAACCAGGGGTCTAGCACAGATACGCAGTATTTT,CASSPNQGSSTDTQYF
.,TRBV7-9,.,TRBJ2-2,TGTGCCAGCAGTTTCCCTCCAGGTTATCGGGTCGGGGAGCTGTTTTTT,CASSFPPGYRVGELFF
TRBD2,TRBV24-1,.,TRBJ2-1,TGTGCCACCAGTGACCCTAGCGGGGGGGGGTACAATGAGCAGTTCTTC,CATSDPSGGGYNEQFF
TRBD2,TRBV20-1,many,TRBJ2-7,TGCAGTGCTAGTGGACCCCCGGGACTAGCGGGAGACGAGCAGTACTTC,CSASGPPGLAGDEQYF
.,TRBV5-4,medium-sized,TRBJ1-1,TGTGCCAGCAGCTTGGCGGGGGGTCACACTGAAGCTTTCTTT,CASSLAGGHTEAFF
.,TRBV28,.,TRBJ1-1,TGTGCCAGCAGTTTAGGCGCCGGGGTAGGGGGCACTGAAGCTTTCTTT,CASSLGAGVGGTEAFF
.,TRBV28,medium-sized,TRBJ2-7,TGTGCCAGCAGTTTATCCGGCGCCCTAACCTACGAGCAGTACTTC,CASSLSGALTYEQYF
TRBD2,TRBV28,large,TRBJ2-1,TGTGCCAGCAGACCCCCGGGACTAGCGGGAGTCGGAGAGCAGTTCTTC,CASRPPGLAGVGEQFF
TRBD1,TRBV7-9,many,TRBJ1-2,TGTGCCAGCAGCCAGGGACAGAACGATAACTATGGCTACACCTTC,CASSQGQNDNYGYTF
.,TRBV19,.,TRBJ2-1,TGTGCCAGTAGTATGAGCTCGGGGGCCAATGGGCAGTTCTTC,CASSMSSGANGQFF
.,TRBV6-6,many,TRBJ1-1,TGTGCCAGCAACAACATGGGGAACACTGAAGCTTTCTTT,CASNNMGNTEAFF
.,TRBV20-1,many,TRBJ2-2,TGCAGTGCTAGGCGTGGGGGCCGGAACACCGGGGAGCTGTTTTTT,CSARRGGRNTGELFF
.,TRBV7-9,medium-sized,TRBJ2-2,TGTGCCAGCAGCCCTACTCTTGGAGGGGGCACCGGGGAGCTGTTTTTT,CASSPTLGGGTGELFF
TRBD2,TRBV2,many,TRBJ2-1,TGTGCCAGCACGGGACTAGACCACAATGAGCAGTTCTTC,CASTGLDHNEQFF
TRBD1,TRBV28,many,TRBJ1-6,TGTGCCAGCAGCCCCCTAGGACAGGGGGCATCGAGATCACCCCTCCACTTT,CASSPLGQGASRSPLHF
.,TRBV5-6,.,TRBJ1-2,TGTGCCAGCAGCCAAAGACGGGGCTACACCTTC,CASSQRRGYTF
.,TRBV29-1,few,TRBJ2-7,TGCAGCGTTGTGTCGGCAACCTACTCCTACGAGCAGTACTTC,CSVVSATYSYEQYF
.,TRBV20-1,many,TRBJ1-2,TGCAGTGCTAGAGACAGGAAAGGGAACGGCTACACCTTC,CSARDRKGNGYTF
.,TRBV27,many,TRBJ1-2,TGTGCCAGCAGTTTAGCAGGGTTACATCCTAACTATGGCTACACCTTC,CASSLAGLHPNYGYTF
TRBD1,TRBV2,.,TRBJ2-5,TGTGCCAGCAGAGGACAGGTTCAAGAGACCCAGTACTTC,CASRGQVQETQYF
.,TRBV28,large,TRBJ2-7,TGTGCCAGCAGTTTAGGGGCAGGGAGAAGGGACTCCTACGAGCAGTACTTC,CASSLGAGRRDSYEQYF
.,TRBV28,medium-sized,TRBJ1-5,TGTGCCAGCAGGAGAGCCAATCAGCCCCAGCATTTT,CASRRANQPQHF
.,TRBV4-2,few,TRBJ2-1,TGTGCCAGCAGCCAAGATCCCCAAGGGGGGTACAATGAGCAGTTCTTC,CASSQDPQGGYNEQFF
.,TRBV20-1,.,TRBJ2-7,TGCAGTGCCGGGGACTACGAGCAGTACTTC,CSAGDYEQYF
.,TRBV20-1,many,TRBJ1-1,TGCAGTGCTAGTTACCCCCTGGGGCGGAAGATGAACACTGAAGCTTTCTTT,CSASYPLGRKMNTEAFF
TRBD1,TRBV27,.,TRBJ1-5,TGTGCCAGCAGTTCCGGGACAGCAAATCAGCCCCAGCATTTT,CASSSGTANQPQHF
.,TRBV4-1,few,TRBJ2-7,TGCGCCAGCAGCGGCTTGGCGGCGAGAACCTACGAGCAGTACTTC,CASSGLAARTYEQYF
.,TRBV7-8,few,TRBJ2-5,TGTGCCAGCAGCTTACTACTGGGGGACGGAGAGACCCAGTACTTC,CASSLLLGDGETQYF
TRBD1,TRBV28,medium-sized,TRBJ2-7,TGTGCCAGCAGTTGGTCGGGGGGACAGGGGGCATACGAGCAGTACTTC,CASSWSGGQGAYEQYF
TRBD2,TRBV11-2,many,TRBJ2-4,TGTGCCAGCAGCATTCTTAGCGGGAGGGCCCACATTCAGTACTTC,CASSILSGRAHIQYF
TRBD1,TRBV6-5,few,TRBJ2-5,TGTGCCAGCAGTTATGATGGACCCAGGGGGCGGAAAGAGACCCAGTACTTC,CASSYDGPRGRKETQYF
TRBD2,TRBV20-1,many,TRBJ2-1,TGCAGTGCTAGAGATCAAGCGGGGGAGCAGTTCTTC,CSARDQAGEQFF
TRBD2,TRBV7-2,many,TRBJ2-3,TGTGCCAGCAGCTTAGGGCGGGGGGGCACAGATACGCAGTATTTT,CASSLGRGGTDTQYF
.,TRBV7-3,.,TRBJ2-1,TGTGCCAGCAGGGATCGACAGGCACCCTACAATGAGCAGTTCTTC,CASRDRQAPYNEQFF
.,TRBV7-9,many,TRBJ1-6,TGTGCCAGCAGCCCCTCAGGAAATTCACCCCTCCACTTT,CASSPSGNSPLHF
TRBD1,TRBV11-2,medium-sized,TRBJ2-6,TGTGCCAGCACTCCCGGGCCCAGGGGGATGGGGGCCAACGTCCTGACTTTC,CASTPGPRGMGANVLTF
.,TRBV11-2,few,TRBJ2-3,TGTGCCAGCAGCTTAGCACTAGCCGGGGGTAGCACAGATACGCAGTATTTT,CASSLALAGGSTDTQYF
.,TRBV7-8,large,TRBJ2-1,TGTGCCAGCAGCGTAGTACAGGGTTACTACAATGAGCAGTTCTTC,CASSVVQGYYNEQFF
TRBD1,TRBV6-1,few,TRBJ2-2,TGTGCCAGCAGGAAGCAGGGGGTAAACACCGGGGAGCTGTTTTTT,CASRKQGVNTGELFF
TRBD1,TRBV10-3,many,TRBJ1-1,TGTGCCATCAGTGAGCCTCCTTATGCGCAGGGGGCGGCCACTGAAGCTTTCTTT,CAISEPPYAQGAATEAFF
.,TRBV5-6,few,TRBJ1-6,TGTGCCAGCAGCTTGGTTTTGGGACACCTCTCCTCCTATAATTCACCCCTCCACTTT,CASSLVLGHLSSYNSPLHF
TRBD2,TRBV6-2/TRBV6-3,many,TRBJ2-7,TGTGCCAGCAGGACTAGCGGGGGTAGGTCCTACGAGCAGTACTTC,CASRTSGGRSYEQYF
.,TRBV2,many,TRBJ1-4,TGTGCCAGCGATCCCATTCCTCAGGGGCCAACAACTAATGAAAAACTGTTTTTT,CASDPIPQGPTTNEKLFF
TRBD1,TRBV19,.,TRBJ2-5,TGTGCCAGTAGTCCTCCCCGGACAGGCAAAGGTGTAGAGACCCAGTACTTC,CASSPPRTGKGVETQYF
TRBD1,TRBV12-5,.,TRBJ2-3,TGTGCTAGTGGTTTGGTACTTGAGGGGGCGAGAAATACGCAGTATTTT,CASGLVLEGARNTQYF
.,TRBV30,many,TRBJ2-3,TGTGCCTGGAGTGTACGGGGCGGTAGCACAGATACGCAGTATTTT,CAWSVRGGSTDTQYF
TRBD1,TRBV7-3,.,TRBJ2-2,TGTGCCAGCAGCTTCCTACACTCGGGACAGGATGGCGGGGAGCTGTTTTTT,CASSFLHSGQDGGELFF
TRBD1,TRBV6-6,.,TRBJ2-2,TGTGCCAGCAGCCCCTTCGGGACAGGGCTGCCCGGGGAGCTGTTTTTT,CASSPFGTGLPGELFF
.,TRBV7-9,medium-sized,TRBJ2-7,TGTGCCAGCAGCTCCGTCCGTGGTGGAAGCACCTACGAGCAGTACTTC,CASSSVRGGSTYEQYF
TRBD1,TRBV7-9,.,TRBJ2-5,TGTGCCAGCAGGCCCGGACAGGGCGGGATGAAAGAGACCCAGTACTTC,CASRPGQGGMKETQYF